This TCR beta chain was documented in a study of T cell responses to AZD1222 COVID-19 vaccine. About the research overall: Second doses that came at about 4 or about 12 weeks were put together.

This clone was seen more than once but under ten times. Its antigen is as yet unknown. Findings and limits, study-wide: Most donors were white British, females outnumbered males, and clonal diversity was possibly underestimated. Every sample of the repertoires postdated the peak T cell response. Vaccination with two AZD1222 doses was followed by a rise in Spike-specific TCR breadth and depth.

CDR1 is LGHNA, CDR2 YNFKEQ, per germline. V was pared by 0 bases and J by 2 bases, with 7 bases between. The CDR3 loop spans 15 amino acids. Profiled with immunoSEQ multiplex PCR; TCRdb holds only in-frame clones, not every one. The table has 150,000 to 160,000 clones, about 88% seen once. Sequenced material: peripheral blood, taken on day 0 of AZD1222 vaccination. The chain uses TRBV4-2 and TRBJ2-2; D remains ambiguous. The source is an adult in good health. The CDR3 nucleotides read TGTGCCAGCAGCCAAGATGTCGGTAACACCGGGGAGCTGTTTTTT. Amino acids: CASSQDVGNTGELFF.